This T cell receptor (beta chain) appears in the sequencing data of a study of T-cell memory formation after mild COVID-19. Across the study: TCR clusters mostly belonged to single donors.

General study findings and limits: Later expanders leaned CD4+, whereas day 15 to 85 contracting clones were balanced CD4/CD8. Contracting clones localized mainly to CM and EM when CD4+ and mainly to EMRA when CD8+.

TCR alpha and TCR beta cDNA libraries carrying sample barcodes and UMIs came from 5'RACE with constant-segment primers. TCRdb fed the 5' RACE reads into MiXCR, producing one record per CDR3 protein. The sample includes 150,000 to 200,000 distinct CDR3 sequences, 16% seen only once; the top ten take roughly 1.9%. In germline, CDR1 is SGHRS, CDR2 YFSETQ. V lost 4 bases, J lost 9 bases, and 5 bases stayed unmatched. CDR3 length: 15 residues. A word on this clonotype: Its antigen is currently unknown.

The origin of this receptor is an adult woman who had mild COVID-19 (a few samples of this study predate the infection). Cell type and time point are not known. Material for sequencing was PBMCs or a T cell subset sorted from them (not recorded which). V and J are TRBV5-1 and TRBJ2-1; 15 positions match TRBD2. The CDR3, as DNA: TGCGCCAGCAGCGGCGGACTAGCGGGGGGGCCTGAGCAGTTCTTC. Encoded protein: CASSGGLAGGPEQFF.